What follows are 15 T cell receptor beta chains derived from one specimen sequenced in a study of beta chain features in type 1 diabetes. Reverse transcription of all isolated RNA meant that expressed TCRB transcripts were sequenced. Sequencing was performed with immunoSEQ multiplex PCR; in TCRdb, only in-frame clones are kept and a portion is missing. The repertoire has around 340,000 clones, approximately 8.2% of them found once; the top ten carry around 0.44%. What was sequenced was central memory CD4+ T cells from blood. The receptor set was obtained from a woman aged 18-30 years in good health.

The rearrangement links TRBV9 to TRBJ2-5; TRBD2 matches 8 bases. The J call may be wrong; the DNA end is better matched by TRBJ2-7. Germline lookup yields CDR1 SGDLS and CDR2 YYNGEE. This CDR3 spans 20 amino acids. In DNA, the CDR3 is TGTGCCAGCAGCGATCTCCAGGACAGTCAAGCGGGAGATCAGGCCTACGAGCAGTACTTC. This gives the protein CASSDLQDSQAGDQAYEQYF.

This clone was counted at least ten times. The rearrangement joins TRBV28 to TRBJ2-5; D remains unclear. There are 13 residues in the CDR3. The germline gives CDR1 MDHEN, CDR2 SYDVKM. V lost 6 bases and J 4 bases, leaving 12 bases between the germline ends. The CDR3 sequence is CASSSYLRETQYF. As DNA, the CDR3 is TGTGCCAGCAGCAGTTACCTGCGAGAGACCCAGTACTTC.

This clone came up a few times. CDR3 residues: CASSPPSGSTDTQYF. The DNA for the CDR3 is TGTGCCAGCTCACCACCTAGCGGAAGCACAGATACGCAGTATTTT. The chain couples TRBV18 to TRBJ2-3; D is possibly TRBD2 (6 bases). Germline CDR1 is KGHSH and CDR2 is LQKENI. V dropped 0 bases and J dropped 0 bases, with 7 bases sitting between them. The CDR3 has 15 amino acids.

In this sample, this clone turned up a few times. The chain carries TRBV27 and TRBJ1-6, with a possible D match to TRBD1 (6 bases). Germline V gene data show CDR1 as MNHEY and CDR2 as SMNVEV (reference sequence). With 6 bases removed from V and 4 bases from J, the gap between germline ends came to 7 bases. This CDR3 has 13 amino acids. The DNA for the CDR3 is TGTGCCAGCAGAACAGGGTATAATTCACCCCTCCACTTT. Amino acid sequence: CASRTGYNSPLHF.

Only a few counts were recorded for this clone. The CDR3 coding sequence is TGCGCCAGCAGACCCGGACTAGCGGGACTCGGTACGCAGTATTTT. This translates into CASRPGLAGLGTQYF. This chain connects TRBV5-1 to TRBJ2-3; 12 bases fit TRBD2. CDR1 is SGHRS and CDR2 is YFSETQ in the germline V gene. The ends lost 5 bases at V and 8 bases at J; junction bases unmatched: 9. The CDR3 has 15 amino acids.

In its sample, this clone was seen many times. V usage is TRBV2 and J usage is TRBJ2-4; tentatively, D is TRBD1 (5 bases). V lost 2 bases and J lost 9, with 8 bases in between. Germline V gene sequence: CDR1 SNHLY, CDR2 FYNNEI. This CDR3 region has 12 residues. The CDR3, as DNA: TGTGCCAGCAGTGAAACAGGCGCCATTCAGTACTTC. It codes for CASSETGAIQYF. The full variable domain, its missing parts supplied by reference TRBV2 and TRBJ2-4, is EPEVTQTPSHQVTQMGQEVILRCVPISNHLYFYWYRQILGQKVEFLVSFYNNEISEKSEIFDDQFSVERPDGSNFTLKIRSTKLEDSAMYFCASSETGAIQYFGAGTRLSVL.

This clone was observed a handful of times. This rearrangement joins TRBV7-9 to TRBJ2-5; D remains ambiguous. Trimming left V 5 bases short and J 8 bases short, with 12 bases between. This CDR3 is built from 12 residues. From germline, CDR1 is SEHNR and CDR2 FQNEAQ (reference sequence). The CDR3 DNA follows: TGTGCCAGCAGCGACCCCTGGGGAACCCAGTACTTC. Amino acids: CASSDPWGTQYF.

The chain has TRBV27 and TRBJ1-2, with D perhaps TRBD1 (5 bases). CDR3 length: 14 residues. Germline CDR1 MNHEY, CDR2 SMNVEV (reference sequence). Deletions cut 6 bases from V and 3 bases from J, with 14 bases between. CDR3 bases: TGTGCCAGCAGCCGGCTGGGGGGGGACTATGGCTACACCTTC. This sequence encodes CASSRLGGDYGYTF.

This chain connects TRBV28 to TRBJ1-2; 9 positions agree with TRBD1. The CDR3 runs 14 residues. V lost 4 bases and J lost 6; bases outside the gene matches: 6. The germline CDR1 and CDR2 sequences are MDHEN and SYDVKM. The CDR3 spells CASSSMGQGDGYTF. DNA for the CDR3: TGTGCCAGCAGTTCGATGGGACAGGGAGATGGCTACACCTTC.

The J gene is TRBJ2-1, the V gene TRBV6-5, with TRBD2 as a possible D gene (6 bases). This CDR3 has 16 residues. Germline V lookup: CDR1 MNHEY, CDR2 SVGAGI. V was clipped by 2 bases and J by 7 bases, with 18 bases between them. The CDR3 is CASSYAHETSSNEQFF. CDR3 DNA sequence: TGTGCCAGCAGTTACGCTCACGAGACTAGTTCGAATGAGCAGTTCTTC.

This clone was detected a few times. The chain employs TRBV14 and TRBJ2-2; D is possibly TRBD1 (5 bases). The germline V and J ends were trimmed by 0 bases and 6 bases, with 14 bases remaining between them. The CDR3 loop spans 16 amino acids. Germline V gene data show CDR1 as SGHDN and CDR2 as FVKESK. The CDR3 region has the DNA TGTGCCAGCAGCCAAGATTTCTCCAGGGAAGCCGGGGAGCTGTTTTTT. Translation: CASSQDFSREAGELFF.

This clone was found a few times. This chain links TRBV15 with TRBJ2-1; the match to TRBD2 covers 8 bases. V dropped 0 bases and J dropped 2; count of bases not matched to a gene: 15. This CDR3 has 20 amino acids. CDR1 is LNHNV and CDR2 is YYDKDF in the germline V gene (reference sequence). In nucleotides, the CDR3 is TGTGCCACCAGCAGAGATGATTTTGGAATCCTAGCGGGTACCTACAATGAGCAGTTCTTC. Protein sequence: CATSRDDFGILAGTYNEQFF.

The chain is built from TRBV2 and TRBJ2-3; 7 bases agree with TRBD2. Trimming took 6 bases from V and 5 from J; bases not matched to a gene: 11. This CDR3 has 15 residues. The germline V gene encodes CDR1 SNHLY and CDR2 FYNNEI. CDR3 loop: CASSRLAGALDTQYF. DNA for the CDR3: TGTGCCAGCAGCCGCTTGGCGGGAGCCTTAGATACGCAGTATTTT.

In its sample, this clone was seen a few times. The chain uses TRBV6-1 and TRBJ1-5; D unclear. Trimming took off 10 bases at V and 0 bases at J, with 13 bases between the two ends. Per germline, CDR1 MNHNS and CDR2 SASEGT. This CDR3 comprises 14 residues. The CDR3, as DNA: TGTGCCACTATGCGGGGTTATAGCAATCAGCCCCAGCATTTT. This encodes CATMRGYSNQPQHF.

V usage is TRBV5-1 and J usage is TRBJ2-5; a possible D gene is TRBD1 (6 bases). The CDR3 loop spans 15 amino acids. V was shortened by 0 bases and J by 5 bases, with 14 bases between the two germline ends. Germline V gene data show CDR1 as SGHRS and CDR2 as YFSETQ. The CDR3 DNA sequence: TGCGCCAGCAGCTTGGTGTCAGGGGTGGCGGAGACCCAGTACTTC. Protein sequence: CASSLVSGVAETQYF.